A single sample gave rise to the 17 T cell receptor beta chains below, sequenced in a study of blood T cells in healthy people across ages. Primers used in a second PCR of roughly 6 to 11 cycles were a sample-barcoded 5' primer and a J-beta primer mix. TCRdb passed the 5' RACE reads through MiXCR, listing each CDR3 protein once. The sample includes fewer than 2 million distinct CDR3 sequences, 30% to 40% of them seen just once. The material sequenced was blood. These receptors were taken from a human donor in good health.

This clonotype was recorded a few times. The CDR3 nucleotides read TGTGCCAGCAGCTTTGGCAGACGGGGGGAGAGTGAGCAGTTCTTC. Its protein product is CASSFGRRGESEQFF. The V call is TRBV7-6, the J call TRBJ2-1; TRBD2 matches 7 bases. The CDR3 spans 15 residues. J lost 9 bases, V lost 3 bases, and 11 bases had no gene match. Germline V gives CDR1 SGHVS, CDR2 FNYEAQ. Supplemented by reference TRBV7-6 and TRBJ2-1, the full variable domain reads GAGVSQSPRYKVTKRGQDVALRCDPISGHVSLYWYRQALGQGPEFLTYFNYEAQQDKSGLPNDRFSAERPEGSISTLTIQRTEQRDSAMYRCASSFGRRGESEQFFGPGTRLTVL.

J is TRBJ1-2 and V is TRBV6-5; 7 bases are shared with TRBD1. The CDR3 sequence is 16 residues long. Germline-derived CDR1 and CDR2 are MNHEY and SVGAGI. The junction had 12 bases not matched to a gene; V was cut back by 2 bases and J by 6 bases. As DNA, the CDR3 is TGTGCCAGCAGTTACCGTACCGCGGACAGGCGAGATGGCTACACCTTC. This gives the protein CASSYRTADRRDGYTF.

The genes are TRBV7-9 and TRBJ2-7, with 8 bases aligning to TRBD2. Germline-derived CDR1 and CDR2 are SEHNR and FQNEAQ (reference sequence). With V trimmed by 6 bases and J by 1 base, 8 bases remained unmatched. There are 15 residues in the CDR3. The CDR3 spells CASRSVGGASYEQYF. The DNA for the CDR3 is TGTGCCAGCAGGTCCGTCGGGGGGGCATCCTACGAGCAGTACTTC.

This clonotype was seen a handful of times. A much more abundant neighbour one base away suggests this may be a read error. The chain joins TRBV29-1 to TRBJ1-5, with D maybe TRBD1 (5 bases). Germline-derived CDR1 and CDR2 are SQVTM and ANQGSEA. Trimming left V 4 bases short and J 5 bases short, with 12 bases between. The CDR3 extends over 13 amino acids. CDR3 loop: CSVGSGWDQPQHF. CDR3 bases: TGCAGCGTTGGTTCAGGGTGGGATCAGCCCCAGCATTTT. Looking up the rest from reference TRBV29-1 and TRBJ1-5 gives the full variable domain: SAVISQKPSRDICQRGTSLTIQCQVDSQVTMMFWYRQQPGQSLTLIATANQGSEATYESGFVIDKFPISRPNLTFSTLTVSNMSPEDSSIYLCSVGSGWDQPQHFGDGTRLSIL.

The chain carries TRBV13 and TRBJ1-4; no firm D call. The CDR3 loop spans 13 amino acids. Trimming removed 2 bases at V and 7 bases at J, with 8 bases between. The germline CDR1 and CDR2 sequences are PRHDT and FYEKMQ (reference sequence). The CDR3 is CASSLKYGEKLFF. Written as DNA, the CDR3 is TGTGCCAGCAGCTTAAAGTATGGTGAAAAACTGTTTTTT.

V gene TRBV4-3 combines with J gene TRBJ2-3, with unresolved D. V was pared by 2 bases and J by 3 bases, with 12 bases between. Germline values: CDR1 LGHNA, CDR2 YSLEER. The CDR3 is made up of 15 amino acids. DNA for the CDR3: TGCGCCAGCAGCCAAAACCTGGGCGTTACAGATACGCAGTATTTT. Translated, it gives CASSQNLGVTDTQYF.

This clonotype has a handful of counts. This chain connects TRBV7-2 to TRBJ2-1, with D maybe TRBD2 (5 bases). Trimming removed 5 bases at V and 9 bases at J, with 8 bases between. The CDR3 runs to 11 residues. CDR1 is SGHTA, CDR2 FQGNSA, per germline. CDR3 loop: CASSHGVEQFF. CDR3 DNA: TGTGCCAGCAGCCACGGGGTTGAGCAGTTCTTC.

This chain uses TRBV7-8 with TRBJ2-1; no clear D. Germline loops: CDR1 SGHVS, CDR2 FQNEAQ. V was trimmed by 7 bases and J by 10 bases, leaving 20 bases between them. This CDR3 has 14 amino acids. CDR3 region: CASNPGLGSYEQFF. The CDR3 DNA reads TGTGCCAGCAACCCCGGGCTCGGCTCCTACGAGCAGTTCTTC.

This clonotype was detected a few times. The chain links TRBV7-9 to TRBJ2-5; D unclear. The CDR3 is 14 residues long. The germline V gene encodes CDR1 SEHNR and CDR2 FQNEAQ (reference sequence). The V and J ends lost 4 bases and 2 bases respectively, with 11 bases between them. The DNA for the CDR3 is TGTGCCAGCAGCTCAGGCAATATACAAGAGACCCAGTACTTC. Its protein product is CASSSGNIQETQYF.

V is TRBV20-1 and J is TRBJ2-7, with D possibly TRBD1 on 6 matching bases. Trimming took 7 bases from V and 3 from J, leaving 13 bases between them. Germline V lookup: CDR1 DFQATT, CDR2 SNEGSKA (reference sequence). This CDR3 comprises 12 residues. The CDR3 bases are TGCAGTGTAGGACAGTCGATCTACGAGCAGTACTTC. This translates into CSVGQSIYEQYF.

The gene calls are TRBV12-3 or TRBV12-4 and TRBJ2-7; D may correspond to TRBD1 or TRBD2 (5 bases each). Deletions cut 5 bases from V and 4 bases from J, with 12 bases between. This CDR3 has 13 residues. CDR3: CASSPSGRYEQYF. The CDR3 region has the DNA TGTGCCAGCAGTCCCTCGGGGCGATACGAGCAGTACTTC.

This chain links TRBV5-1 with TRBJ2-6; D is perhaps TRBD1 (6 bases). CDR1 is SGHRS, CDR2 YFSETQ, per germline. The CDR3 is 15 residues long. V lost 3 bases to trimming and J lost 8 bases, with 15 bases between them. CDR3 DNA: TGCGCCAGCAGCTCGGTACTACAGGGTCCCAACGTCCTGACTTTC. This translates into CASSSVLQGPNVLTF.

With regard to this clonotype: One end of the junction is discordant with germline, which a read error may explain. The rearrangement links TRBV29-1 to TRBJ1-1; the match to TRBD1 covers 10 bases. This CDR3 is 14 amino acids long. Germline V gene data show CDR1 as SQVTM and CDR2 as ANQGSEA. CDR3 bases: TGCAGCGTAGAAGAAGGACAGGGGGGTACTGAAGCTTTCTTT. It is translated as CSVEEGQGGTEAFF.

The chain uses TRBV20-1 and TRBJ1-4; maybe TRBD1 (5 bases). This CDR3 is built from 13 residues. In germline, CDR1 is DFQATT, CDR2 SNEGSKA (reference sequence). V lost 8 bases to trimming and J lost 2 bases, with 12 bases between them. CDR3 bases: TGCAGTATCTGGGGGGAGACTAATGAAAAACTGTTTTTT. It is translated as CSIWGETNEKLFF.

This chain's CDR3 is CSVLIVADTQYF. In DNA form, the CDR3 reads TGCAGCGTTTTAATCGTGGCAGATACGCAGTATTTT. V is TRBV29-1 and J is TRBJ2-3; D gene ambiguous. The CDR3 loop spans 12 amino acids. Trimming shortened V by 5 bases and J by 4 bases, and 10 bases separated the two germline ends. Germline-derived CDR1 and CDR2 are SQVTM and ANQGSEA.

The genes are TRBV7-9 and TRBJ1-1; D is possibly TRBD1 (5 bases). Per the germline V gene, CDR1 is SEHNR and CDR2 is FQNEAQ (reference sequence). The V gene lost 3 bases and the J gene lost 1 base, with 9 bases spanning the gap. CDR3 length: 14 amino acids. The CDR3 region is CASSFQGKNTEAFF. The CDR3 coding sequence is TGTGCCAGCAGCTTTCAGGGAAAGAACACTGAAGCTTTCTTT. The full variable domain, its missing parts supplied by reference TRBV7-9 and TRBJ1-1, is DTGVSQNPRHKITKRGQNVTFRCDPISEHNRLYWYRQTLGQGPEFLTYFQNEAQLEKSRLLSDRFSAERPKGSFSTLEIQRTEQGDSAMYLCASSFQGKNTEAFFGQGTRLTVV.

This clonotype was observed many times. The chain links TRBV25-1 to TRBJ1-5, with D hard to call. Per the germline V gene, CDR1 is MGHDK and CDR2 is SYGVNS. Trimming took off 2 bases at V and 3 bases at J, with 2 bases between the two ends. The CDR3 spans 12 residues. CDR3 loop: CASSEVNQPQHF. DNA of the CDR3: TGTGCCAGCAGTGAAGTCAATCAGCCCCAGCATTTT.